What follows are 28 T cell receptor beta chains derived from one specimen sequenced in a study of shared clonotypes between healthy human individuals. The repertoire was sequenced with immunoSEQ multiplex PCR; TCRdb's copy has only in-frame clones and lacks some. The data contain about 1 million clones, about 76% of them singletons. Specimen: memory CD4+ T cells sorted from blood. As for subset: CD45RA-negative fraction. Receptors were obtained from a man in his late teens or twenties in good health.

The V and J genes are TRBV5-4 and TRBJ2-5, with TRBD2 matching 12 bases. This CDR3 region has 17 residues. Germline V gives CDR1 SGHNT, CDR2 YYREEE (reference sequence). Germline trimming cut 3 bases from V and 5 bases from J; bases unmatched to any gene: 11. The CDR3 loop is CASSSPGLAGGQETQYF. The CDR3 DNA reads as TGTGCCAGCAGCTCCCCCGGCCTAGCGGGAGGGCAGGAGACCCAGTACTTC.

The J gene is TRBJ2-1, the V gene TRBV9, with D possibly TRBD1 on 6 matching bases. Trimming took 2 bases from V and 0 from J, leaving 15 bases between them. The CDR3 sequence is 17 residues long. From germline, CDR1 is SGDLS and CDR2 YYNGEE. DNA for the CDR3: TGTGCCAGCAGCGTTACCGATCAAGGGGGCTCCTACAATGAGCAGTTCTTC. This translates into CASSVTDQGGSYNEQFF.

A remark on this clone: The same CDR3 is also encoded by other DNA sequences in this sample. J is TRBJ2-7 and V is TRBV13; 7 bases align to TRBD1. The germline V gene encodes CDR1 PRHDT and CDR2 FYEKMQ (reference sequence). V shed 5 bases, J shed 4 bases, and the junction held 5 bases outside the gene matches. CDR3 size: 13 residues. Written as DNA, the CDR3 is TGTGCCAGCAGCCGACAGGGAATATACGAGCAGTACTTC. It yields the protein CASSRQGIYEQYF.

The DNA for the CDR3 is TGCAGTTTAGGCCACACTGAAGCTTTCTTT. This gives the protein CSLGHTEAFF. V and J are TRBV20-1 and TRBJ1-1; D is unclear. Germline V gene lookup returns CDR1 DFQATT and CDR2 SNEGSKA (reference sequence). V was trimmed by 8 bases and J by 3 bases, leaving 7 bases between them. There are 10 residues in the CDR3.

The chain uses TRBV2 and TRBJ1-6; D ambiguous. This CDR3 region has 15 residues. Trimming removed 0 bases at V and 7 bases at J, with 10 bases between. CDR1 and CDR2 (germline): SNHLY, FYNNEI. The CDR3 sequence is CASSEAGTRNSPLHF. DNA of the CDR3: TGTGCCAGCAGTGAAGCAGGCACCAGAAATTCACCCCTCCACTTT.

This clone occurred a few times. For the CDR3, the DNA is TGTGCCAGCAGCTTGGAATCCGGGGCCAACGTCCTGACTTTC. It translates to CASSLESGANVLTF. This chain connects TRBV5-4 to TRBJ2-6; D not certain. The CDR3 consists of 14 residues. The germline gives CDR1 SGHNT, CDR2 YYREEE (reference sequence). V was trimmed by 0 bases and J by 4 bases, leaving 5 bases between them.

This clone was counted only a few times. The V and J genes are TRBV4-2 and TRBJ2-2; D gene uncertain. CDR1 and CDR2 (germline): LGHNA, YNFKEQ. The CDR3 loop spans 14 amino acids. Trimming pared 1 base from V and 2 bases from J, leaving 5 bases between. CDR3 sequence (DNA): TGTGCCAGCAGCCAAGGGCCAAACACCGGGGAGCTGTTTTTT. As protein: CASSQGPNTGELFF.

This clone was recorded many times. This chain links TRBV6-1 with TRBJ1-2; D is unresolved. V was shortened by 4 bases and J by 5 bases, with 17 bases between the two germline ends. The CDR3 has 15 amino acids. Germline loops: CDR1 MNHNS, CDR2 SASEGT. In nucleotides, the CDR3 is TGTGCCAGCAGTGTCCAGGATTCCTTAACTTATGGCTACACCTTC. Translation: CASSVQDSLTYGYTF.

The chain links TRBV4-1 to TRBJ2-1, with TRBD2 matching over 11 bases. The CDR3 extends over 17 amino acids. V was pared by 0 bases and J by 4 bases, with 5 bases of the junction left unmatched. CDR1 is MGHRA and CDR2 is YSYEKL in the germline V gene. CDR3 residues: CASSQDRGTSGYNEQFF. CDR3 nucleotide sequence: TGCGCCAGCAGCCAAGATAGGGGGACTAGCGGTTACAATGAGCAGTTCTTC.

The rearrangement uses TRBV27 and TRBJ2-2; D possibly corresponds to TRBD1 (5 bases). V lost 6 bases and J lost 6, with 14 bases in between. CDR3 size: 14 residues. Germline V CDR1 and CDR2: MNHEY, SMNVEV (reference sequence). CDR3 DNA: TGTGCCAGCAGCCCCCAGGGATTGGCCGGGGAGCTGTTTTTT. This sequence encodes CASSPQGLAGELFF.

The V and J genes are TRBV5-1 and TRBJ2-3; TRBD2 matches at 9 bases. CDR1 and CDR2 from the germline V gene are SGHRS and YFSETQ. The CDR3 length is 15 residues. The ends lost 0 bases at V and 6 bases at J; junction bases unmatched: 5. The CDR3 region has the DNA TGCGCCAGCAGCTTGGGCGCGGGGGGGCAGGATACGCAGTATTTT. It codes for CASSLGAGGQDTQYF.

The J gene is TRBJ1-2, the V gene TRBV12-2. TRBV12-2 is a pseudogene locus. The CDR3 is made up of 19 amino acids. The CDR3 coding sequence is TGTGCAAGTCGCTTAGCCACCGGGACGGGAGACGACTGTAACTATGGCTACACCTTC. This sequence encodes CASRLATGTGDDCNYGYTF.

The gene calls are TRBV6-1 and TRBJ1-1, with TRBD1 matching over 8 bases. CDR1 is MNHNS, CDR2 SASEGT, per germline. With V trimmed by 3 bases and J by 5 bases, 11 bases remained unmatched. This CDR3 is 16 amino acids long. The CDR3 bases are TGTGCCAGCAGTGACGACCCCGGGACAGGTAGGACTGAAGCTTTCTTT. This codes for CASSDDPGTGRTEAFF.

The V and J genes are TRBV7-8 and TRBJ2-4; 7 bases fit TRBD1. The trim removed 0 bases at V and 7 bases at J, leaving 12 bases unmatched. CDR1 is SGHVS, CDR2 FQNEAQ, per germline. The CDR3 is made up of 17 amino acids. Here the CDR3 DNA reads TGTGCCAGCAGCTTAGCCGCCCAGACAGGGAACTTGAACATTCAGTACTTC. Its translation is CASSLAAQTGNLNIQYF.

The V call is TRBV18, the J call TRBJ2-7; TRBD1 might be the D (6 bases). V was clipped by 6 bases and J by 3 bases, with 12 bases between them. The CDR3 loop spans 13 amino acids. CDR1 and CDR2 (germline): KGHSH, LQKENI. The DNA for the CDR3 is TGTGCCAGCTCCCGGGACACCAACTACGAGCAGTACTTC. This translates into CASSRDTNYEQYF.

This clone has only a few counts. This sequence joins TRBV2 and TRBJ2-1; D possibly corresponds to TRBD2 (5 bases). CDR3 size: 15 residues. V was trimmed by 3 bases and J by 3 bases, leaving 12 bases between them. CDR1 and CDR2 from the germline V gene are SNHLY and FYNNEI. CDR3 bases: TGTGCCAGCAGTGATGTGGACTTCAACTACAATGAGCAGTTCTTC. Translated: CASSDVDFNYNEQFF.

The chain recombines TRBV4-1 with TRBJ2-2; D not certain. Looked up from germline, CDR1 is MGHRA and CDR2 is YSYEKL. V was clipped by 3 bases and J by 7 bases, with 12 bases between them. The CDR3 sequence is 14 residues long. CDR3 in DNA: TGCGCCAGCAGCCAGGCCGCCAAGGTCGGGGAGCTGTTTTTT. Encoded protein: CASSQAAKVGELFF.

J is TRBJ2-1 and V is TRBV5-5; a possible D gene is TRBD1 (6 bases). The CDR3 has 18 amino acids. Between the trimmed V and J ends, which lost 1 base and 0 bases, there was a span of 17 bases. CDR1 and CDR2 (germline): SGHKS, YYEKEE (reference sequence). The CDR3 loop reads CASSLSLRTGFSYNEQFF. The CDR3 nucleotides are TGTGCCAGCAGCTTGTCCCTGAGAACAGGGTTCTCCTACAATGAGCAGTTCTTC.

This chain links TRBV15 with TRBJ1-2; no firm D call. In germline, CDR1 is LNHNV, CDR2 YYDKDF (reference sequence). The CDR3 runs 15 residues. The V end lost 0 bases, the J end lost 2 bases, and 10 bases lay between the germline ends. The CDR3, as DNA: TGTGCCACCAGCAGAGACTTTCTGGTGAACTATGGCTACACCTTC. This codes for CATSRDFLVNYGYTF.

This rearrangement joins TRBV28 to TRBJ2-3, with 8 nucleotides matching TRBD2. Germline trimming cut 6 bases from V and 4 bases from J; bases unmatched to any gene: 6. Germline values: CDR1 MDHEN, CDR2 SYDVKM. CDR3 length: 14 residues. The CDR3 spells CASSGGAKADTQYF. In DNA form, the CDR3 reads TGTGCCAGCAGCGGGGGGGCGAAGGCAGATACGCAGTATTTT.

This rearrangement joins TRBV5-4 to TRBJ2-5, with D possibly called TRBD1 or TRBD2 (5 bases each). The CDR3 is made up of 15 amino acids. V was cut by 0 bases and J by 5 bases, with 14 bases left in between. Germline loops: CDR1 SGHNT, CDR2 YYREEE (reference sequence). The CDR3 here is CASSLVGEAGETQYF. DNA of the CDR3: TGTGCCAGCAGCTTGGTGGGAGAGGCAGGGGAGACCCAGTACTTC.

V is TRBV2 and J is TRBJ1-5; perhaps TRBD1 as D (5 bases). CDR1 SNHLY and CDR2 FYNNEI come from the germline V gene. The germline V and J ends were trimmed by 5 bases and 6 bases, with 17 bases remaining between them. The CDR3 contains 15 residues. The CDR3 nucleotides read TGTGCCAGCAGTTCAGACAGAGTGAATAGTCAGCCCCAGCATTTT. It specifies CASSSDRVNSQPQHF. Full variable domain (rest looked up from reference TRBV2 and TRBJ1-5): EPEVTQTPSHQVTQMGQEVILRCVPISNHLYFYWYRQILGQKVEFLVSFYNNEISEKSEIFDDQFSVERPDGSNFTLKIRSTKLEDSAMYFCASSSDRVNSQPQHFGDGTRLSIL.

V usage is TRBV27 and J usage is TRBJ1-2; no definite D call. This CDR3 is built from 15 residues. Looked up from germline, CDR1 is MNHEY and CDR2 is SMNVEV (reference sequence). V lost 2 bases to trimming and J lost 8 bases, with 18 bases between them. The CDR3: CASSLNGFGGRGYTF. The CDR3 coding sequence is TGTGCCAGCAGTTTAAACGGGTTCGGCGGACGAGGCTACACCTTC.

The chain couples TRBV6-5 to TRBJ2-2; TRBD2 might be the D (6 bases). The CDR3 contains 12 residues. Trimming took 4 bases from V and 6 from J, leaving 6 bases between them. Germline lookup yields CDR1 MNHEY and CDR2 SVGAGI. CDR3 bases: TGTGCCAGCAGTTGGAGGGCCGGGGAGCTGTTTTTT. Translation gives CASSWRAGELFF.

The chain couples TRBV5-1 to TRBJ2-2; the D is unclear. Trimming stripped 3 bases from V and 5 bases from J, with 11 bases between. Per the germline V gene, CDR1 is SGHRS and CDR2 is YFSETQ. The CDR3 is 14 amino acids. CDR3 nucleotide sequence: TGCGCCAGCAGCTCCTTATCTACGACCGGGGAGCTGTTTTTT. Amino acids: CASSSLSTTGELFF.

The rearrangement joins TRBV6-6 to TRBJ1-6, with D perhaps TRBD1 (5 bases). CDR3 length: 14 amino acids. Trimming cost V 7 bases and J 7 bases, with 14 bases left between them. Germline CDR1 and CDR2: MNHNY and SVGAGI (reference sequence). In DNA, the CDR3 is TGTGCCAGCACCCCGGGACGGGACAATTCACCCCTCCACTTT. Amino acid sequence: CASTPGRDNSPLHF.

Details on this clone: Other DNA sequences in the same sample also yield this CDR3. The chain links TRBV7-9 to TRBJ2-7; D unclear. This CDR3 has 11 amino acids. Germline V lookup: CDR1 SEHNR, CDR2 FQNEAQ (reference sequence). Trimming shortened V by 5 bases and J by 3 bases, and 5 bases separated the two germline ends. The CDR3 nucleotides read TGTGCCAGCAGCCCGAACTACGAGCAGTACTTC. It translates to CASSPNYEQYF.

The V and J genes are TRBV10-1 and TRBJ1-2; D is unclear. Looked up from germline, CDR1 is WNHNN and CDR2 is SYGVQD (reference sequence). V gave up 4 bases and J gave up 4 bases, with 13 bases separating them. The CDR3 is 14 amino acids. The CDR3 sequence: CASSGFGNLYGYTF. CDR3 nucleotide sequence: TGCGCCAGCAGTGGGTTCGGGAATCTCTATGGCTACACCTTC.